Each of the 32 T cell receptor beta chains below was sequenced from the same sample in a study of memory CD4+ T cells and cytomegalovirus serostatus. Single viable CD3+CD4+CD8-CD45RO+ cells were sorted as the memory CD4+ T cells. Only in-frame clones appear in the TCRdb table, and some are missing; sequencing was by immunoSEQ multiplex PCR. The table lists more than 40,000 clones, 76% of them singletons. What was sequenced was memory CD4+ T cells from blood. The receptors originated from an adult in good health and CMV-seronegative.

This rearrangement joins TRBV7-2 to TRBJ2-3; D is uncertain. CDR1 SGHTA and CDR2 FQGNSA come from the germline V gene. Trimming removed 5 bases from V and 3 bases from J, with 15 bases in between. This CDR3 region has 15 residues. Here the CDR3 DNA reads TGTGCCAGCAGCCTTCAGCTGACAAAAACAGATACGCAGTATTTT. Protein: CASSLQLTKTDTQYF.

The chain recombines TRBV5-6 with TRBJ2-6, with D possibly TRBD1 on 6 matching bases. The ends were cut back, 0 bases at V and 12 bases at J, with 13 bases in the middle. This CDR3 region has 14 residues. In germline, CDR1 is SGHDT, CDR2 YYEEEE. The chain's CDR3 is CASSLGTVKVVLTF. The CDR3 bases are TGTGCCAGCAGCTTGGGGACAGTGAAGGTCGTCCTGACTTTC.

The gene calls are TRBV28 and TRBJ2-7, with 9 positions matching TRBD2. This CDR3 spans 15 amino acids. Germline assignment: CDR1 MDHEN and CDR2 SYDVKM. Trimming removed 5 bases from V and 6 bases from J; junction bases left unmatched: 11. In nucleotides, the CDR3 is TGTGCCAGCAGTCCTCTCGCGGGAGGGCCTCCCGAGCAGTACTTC. It encodes CASSPLAGGPPEQYF. Supplemented by reference TRBV28 and TRBJ2-7, the full variable domain reads DVKVTQSSRYLVKRTGEKVFLECVQDMDHENMFWYRQDPGLGLRLIYFSYDVKMKEKGDIPEGYSVSREKKERFSLILESASTNQTSMYLCASSPLAGGPPEQYFGPGTRLTVT.

The chain has TRBV5-5 and TRBJ1-1; the match to TRBD1 covers 9 bases. Germline trimming cut 2 bases from V and 1 base from J; bases unmatched to any gene: 6. The germline V gene has CDR1 SGHKS and CDR2 YYEKEE (reference sequence). The CDR3 extends over 16 amino acids. CDR3 sequence: CASSLDRGVWNTEAFF. The CDR3, as DNA: TGTGCCAGCAGCTTAGACAGGGGGGTTTGGAACACTGAAGCTTTCTTT.

This clone came up a few times. This sequence joins TRBV2 and TRBJ2-7, with 9 bases that match TRBD2. The CDR3 loop spans 14 amino acids. CDR1 and CDR2 from the germline V gene are SNHLY and FYNNEI. J lost 2 bases, V lost 6 bases, and 5 bases had no gene match. The CDR3 coding sequence is TGTGCCAGCAGCTTGACTAGCGGTACCTACGAGCAGTACTTC. Translated: CASSLTSGTYEQYF.

The chain employs TRBV6-4 and TRBJ2-5; 7 bases are shared with TRBD1. V dropped 7 bases and J dropped 13; count of bases not matched to a gene: 9. This CDR3 is 11 amino acids long. Germline CDR1 is MRHNA and CDR2 is SNTAGT. The CDR3 here is CASILDRDPYF. In DNA, the CDR3 is TGTGCCAGCATACTCGACAGGGACCCGTACTTC.

This chain joins TRBV2 and TRBJ1-1, with a possible D match to TRBD1 (6 bases). Looked up from germline, CDR1 is SNHLY and CDR2 is FYNNEI. This CDR3 comprises 15 residues. Trimming took 1 base from V and 4 from J, leaving 13 bases between them. The CDR3 DNA sequence: TGTGCCAGCAGTGAAGGTGGGGGCTGGGGCACTGAAGCTTTCTTT. As protein: CASSEGGGWGTEAFF.

This rearrangement joins TRBV30 to TRBJ2-2, with a tentative D call TRBD2 (5 bases). Per germline, CDR1 GTSNPN and CDR2 SVGIG (reference sequence). The CDR3 loop spans 12 amino acids. The CDR3 protein is CAQASYTGELFF. CDR3 in DNA: TGTGCTCAGGCTAGCTACACCGGGGAGCTGTTTTTT.

The CDR3: CAWSVLNEQFF. CDR3 DNA sequence: TGTGCCTGGAGTGTACTGAATGAGCAGTTCTTC. The rearrangement uses TRBV30 and TRBJ2-1, with unresolved D. Germline V gives CDR1 GTSNPN, CDR2 SVGIG (reference sequence). The CDR3 is made up of 11 amino acids. V dropped 0 bases and J dropped 7 bases, with 4 bases sitting between them.

DNA for the CDR3: TGTGCCAGCAGCGTAGGTGGACTAGCGGGAGGAGGCGAGCAGTACTTC. Amino acids: CASSVGGLAGGGEQYF. The gene calls are TRBV9 and TRBJ2-7; 14 nucleotides agree with TRBD2. The CDR3 has 16 residues. J gave up 6 bases and V 0 bases, and 5 bases lay outside the gene matches. The germline V gene has CDR1 SGDLS and CDR2 YYNGEE. The complete variable domain, with remaining parts taken from reference TRBV9 and TRBJ2-7, reads DSGVTQTPKHLITATGQRVTLRCSPRSGDLSVYWYQQSLDQGLQFLIQYYNGEERAKGNILERFSAQQFPDLHSELNLSSLELGDSALYFCASSVGGLAGGGEQYFGPGTRLTVT.

The chain carries TRBV6-1 and TRBJ2-2, with D hard to call. Germline V gives CDR1 MNHNS, CDR2 SASEGT. V lost 7 bases and J lost 0, with 9 bases in between. This CDR3 comprises 14 residues. CDR3 protein: CASTARTNTGELFF. The DNA for the CDR3 is TGTGCCAGCACGGCCAGGACGAACACCGGGGAGCTGTTTTTT.

The rearrangement uses TRBV2 and TRBJ2-7, with D uncertain. Germline V CDR1 and CDR2: SNHLY, FYNNEI. V shed 11 bases and J shed 1 base, with 18 bases lying between them. CDR3 length: 14 residues. CDR3 amino acids: CASLDGLASYEQYF. Written as DNA, the CDR3 is TGTGCCTCCCTGGACGGATTAGCTTCCTACGAGCAGTACTTC.

This clone appeared a few times. The genes are TRBV29-1 and TRBJ1-1, with TRBD1 matching over 8 bases. Germline assignment: CDR1 SQVTM and CDR2 ANQGSEA. The CDR3 has 13 amino acids. V lost 5 bases and J lost 4; bases outside the gene matches: 6. CDR3 DNA sequence: TGCAGCGTTACACAGGGGGACGGCACTGAAGCTTTCTTT. Translation: CSVTQGDGTEAFF.

The rearrangement links TRBV11-2 to TRBJ1-1; no clear D gene. V was clipped by 5 bases and J by 6 bases, with 13 bases between them. CDR1 is SGHAT and CDR2 is FQNNGV in the germline V gene. CDR3 length equals 13 residues. The CDR3 nucleotides read TGTGCCAGCAGCCAAGGCCGAGTTCCTGAAGCTTTCTTT. As protein: CASSQGRVPEAFF.

Points on this clone: The sample carries other DNA sequences with the same CDR3. The rearrangement links TRBV25-1 to TRBJ1-5; the match to TRBD1 covers 7 bases. J gave up 1 base and V 5 bases, and 2 bases lay outside the gene matches. Germline V gene sequence: CDR1 MGHDK, CDR2 SYGVNS. This CDR3 region has 14 residues. The CDR3 bases are TGTGCCAGCAGTCCACAGGGGAGCAATCAGCCCCAGCATTTT. Protein sequence: CASSPQGSNQPQHF.

The chain combines TRBV7-3 with TRBJ1-1; maybe TRBD1 (5 bases). CDR3 length: 12 residues. V lost 5 bases to trimming and J lost 4 bases, with 8 bases between them. From germline, CDR1 is SGHTA and CDR2 FQGTGA. The DNA for the CDR3 is TGTGCCAGCAGCCAGGGTGGCACTGAAGCTTTCTTT. This codes for CASSQGGTEAFF.

The V call is TRBV6-5, the J call TRBJ2-1; 8 bases are shared with TRBD1. The CDR3 spans 15 residues. CDR1 is MNHEY and CDR2 is SVGAGI in the germline V gene. The trim removed 6 bases at V and 5 bases at J, leaving 9 bases unmatched. CDR3 nucleotides: TGTGCCAGCAGCTTCGGACAGGGTGGTAACAATGAGCAGTTCTTC. Translation: CASSFGQGGNNEQFF.

The chain recombines TRBV5-6 with TRBJ2-5; D not resolved. The V end was cut by 6 bases, the J end by 1 base, with 13 bases between. The germline V gene encodes CDR1 SGHDT and CDR2 YYEEEE. The CDR3 consists of 14 residues. CDR3 in DNA: TGTGCCAGCACCCTAGGTCGATTCCAAGAGACCCAGTACTTC. Its translation: CASTLGRFQETQYF.

The CDR3 region has the DNA TGTGCCACCAGCAGACAGTCCGGGGCGAACACTGAAGCTTTCTTT. Translated, it gives CATSRQSGANTEAFF. The chain links TRBV15 to TRBJ1-1, with a tentative D call TRBD1 (5 bases). Germline V gene sequence: CDR1 LNHNV, CDR2 YYDKDF (reference sequence). This CDR3 contains 15 residues. Between the trimmed V and J ends, which lost 2 bases and 1 base, there was a span of 11 bases.

V is TRBV4-1 and J is TRBJ2-5, with 9 nucleotides matching TRBD2. The trim removed 1 base at V and 5 bases at J, leaving 5 bases unmatched. The CDR3 runs to 15 residues. Germline CDR1 reads MGHRA; CDR2 reads YSYEKL. Here the CDR3 reads CASSQGLAGRETQYF. The CDR3 DNA reads TGCGCCAGCAGCCAAGGGCTAGCGGGGCGGGAGACCCAGTACTTC.

The chain is built from TRBV6-1 and TRBJ1-1; tentatively, D is TRBD1 (6 bases). This CDR3 contains 16 residues. Germline lookup yields CDR1 MNHNS and CDR2 SASEGT. Trimming shortened V by 0 bases and J by 5 bases, and 16 bases separated the two germline ends. This CDR3 reads CASSEAKTGWKTEAFF. The CDR3 DNA is TGTGCCAGCAGTGAAGCTAAGACAGGCTGGAAGACTGAAGCTTTCTTT.

The chain links TRBV7-2 to TRBJ2-3; 7 bases align to TRBD2. Germline values: CDR1 SGHTA, CDR2 FQGNSA. The CDR3 is 18 amino acids. Trimming at V came to 5 bases and at J to 0 bases, leaving 14 bases not matched to a gene. This CDR3 is CASSLHPPSGTSTDTQYF. For the CDR3, the DNA is TGTGCCAGCAGCCTCCACCCGCCTAGCGGTACGAGCACAGATACGCAGTATTTT. Combining the CDR3 with reference TRBV7-2 and TRBJ2-3 gives the whole variable domain GAGVSQSPSNKVTEKGKDVELRCDPISGHTALYWYRQSLGQGLEFLIYFQGNSAPDKSGLPSDRFSAERTGGSVSTLTIQRTQQEDSAVYLCASSLHPPSGTSTDTQYFGPGTRLTVL.

The CDR3, as DNA: TGTGCCAGCAGTCAGAGAGGGGGAGTCTCCTACGAGCAGTACTTC. Amino acids: CASSQRGGVSYEQYF. The rearrangement joins TRBV28 to TRBJ2-7, with a weak D call TRBD1 (6 bases). The CDR3 contains 15 residues. The V end was cut by 5 bases, the J end by 0 bases, with 14 bases between. Germline V gene lookup returns CDR1 MDHEN and CDR2 SYDVKM.

This chain links TRBV6-1 with TRBJ2-3; D is possibly TRBD1 or TRBD2 (5 bases each). Per germline, CDR1 MNHNS and CDR2 SASEGT. CDR3 size: 20 residues. V dropped 3 bases and J dropped 0 bases, with 25 bases sitting between them. The CDR3 sequence is CASSEPGLASPWASTDTQYF. The CDR3, as DNA: TGTGCCAGCAGTGAGCCGGGGCTAGCTTCCCCCTGGGCTAGCACAGATACGCAGTATTTT.

The chain recombines TRBV4-1 with TRBJ2-2; D tentatively reads TRBD1 or TRBD2 (5 bases each). Trimming removed 2 bases at V and 6 bases at J, with 16 bases between. The CDR3 sequence is 16 residues long. CDR1 and CDR2 (germline): MGHRA, YSYEKL. The CDR3 loop is CASSQPPQGRAGELFF. CDR3 in DNA: TGCGCCAGCAGCCAACCCCCGCAGGGACGGGCCGGGGAGCTGTTTTTT.

V and J are TRBV7-8 and TRBJ2-3, with D tentatively TRBD1 (5 bases). This CDR3 is built from 16 residues. Germline values: CDR1 SGHVS, CDR2 FQNEAQ. Trimming cost V 0 bases and J 2 bases, with 12 bases left between them. Here the CDR3 reads CASSLAAQGSTDTQYF. CDR3 DNA sequence: TGTGCCAGCAGCTTAGCGGCTCAGGGATCCACAGATACGCAGTATTTT.

This chain connects TRBV11-2 to TRBJ2-5; the D call may be TRBD1 or TRBD2 (5 bases each). Germline-derived CDR1 and CDR2 are SGHAT and FQNNGV. The length of the CDR3 is 13 residues. Trimming took off 0 bases at V and 14 bases at J, with 16 bases between the two ends. The CDR3 here is CASSLDLDGAQYF. The DNA of the CDR3 is TGTGCCAGCAGCTTAGATCTGGACGGGGCACAATACTTC.

This clone has more than one count but fewer than ten. J is TRBJ2-7 and V is TRBV5-6; the D gene is possibly TRBD2 (7 bases). Germline lookup yields CDR1 SGHDT and CDR2 YYEEEE. CDR3 length: 14 residues. The V gene lost 1 base and the J gene lost 0 bases, with 8 bases spanning the gap. The CDR3 coding sequence is TGTGCCAGCAGCTTGAGGGGGGGCTCCTACGAGCAGTACTTC. This sequence encodes CASSLRGGSYEQYF.

The V gene is TRBV11-3, the J gene TRBJ1-1; a possible D gene is TRBD1 (5 bases). Germline V gene lookup returns CDR1 SGHNT and CDR2 YENEEA. Between the trimmed V and J ends, which lost 4 bases and 1 base, there was a span of 10 bases. The CDR3 has 14 amino acids. The CDR3 sequence is CASSSSGTNTEAFF. CDR3 sequence (DNA): TGTGCCAGCAGCTCTAGTGGGACGAACACTGAAGCTTTCTTT. Filled out from reference TRBV11-3 and TRBJ1-1, the complete variable domain reads EAGVVQSPRYKIIEKKQPVAFWCNPISGHNTLYWYLQNLGQGPELLIRYENEEAVDDSQLPKDRFSAERLKGVDSTLKIQPAELGDSAVYLCASSSSGTNTEAFFGQGTRLTVV.

The chain joins TRBV2 to TRBJ1-5, with 9 bases identical to TRBD1. Germline V gene data show CDR1 as SNHLY and CDR2 as FYNNEI. This CDR3 region has 17 residues. V shed 1 base, J shed 1 base, and the junction held 5 bases outside the gene matches. CDR3: CASSEEETGGSNQPQHF. For the CDR3, the DNA is TGTGCCAGCAGTGAAGAGGAGACAGGGGGAAGCAATCAGCCCCAGCATTTT.

The chain links TRBV18 to TRBJ1-2, with TRBD1 identical over 7 bases. This CDR3 comprises 13 residues. Germline CDR1 reads KGHSH; CDR2 reads LQKENI. J was trimmed by 5 bases and V by 3 bases; bases with no gene match: 3. The CDR3 DNA sequence: TGTGCCAGCTCACCTCGGGACAGTTATGGCTACACCTTC. Encoded protein: CASSPRDSYGYTF.

The V gene is TRBV4-2, the J gene TRBJ2-2; TRBD2 matches at 9 bases. V was clipped by 0 bases and J by 2 bases; unmatched bases: 1. The CDR3 spans 16 residues. Germline V gene data show CDR1 as LGHNA and CDR2 as YNFKEQ. The CDR3 region is CASSQELAGNTGELFF. CDR3 nucleotide sequence: TGTGCCAGCAGCCAAGAACTAGCGGGTAACACCGGGGAGCTGTTTTTT.